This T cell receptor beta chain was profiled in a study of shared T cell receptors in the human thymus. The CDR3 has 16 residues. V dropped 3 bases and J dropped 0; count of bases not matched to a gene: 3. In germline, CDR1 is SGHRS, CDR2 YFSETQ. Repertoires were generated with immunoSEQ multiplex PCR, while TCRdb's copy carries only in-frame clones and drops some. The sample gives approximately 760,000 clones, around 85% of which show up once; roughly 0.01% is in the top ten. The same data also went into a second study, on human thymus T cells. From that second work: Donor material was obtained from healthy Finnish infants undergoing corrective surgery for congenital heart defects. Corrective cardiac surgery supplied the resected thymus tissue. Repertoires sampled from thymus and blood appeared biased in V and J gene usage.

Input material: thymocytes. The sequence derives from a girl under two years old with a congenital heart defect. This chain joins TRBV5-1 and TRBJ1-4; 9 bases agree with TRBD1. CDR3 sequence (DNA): TGCGCCAGCAGCTCCGGACAGGGGACAACTAATGAAAAACTGTTTTTT. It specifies CASSSGQGTTNEKLFF.